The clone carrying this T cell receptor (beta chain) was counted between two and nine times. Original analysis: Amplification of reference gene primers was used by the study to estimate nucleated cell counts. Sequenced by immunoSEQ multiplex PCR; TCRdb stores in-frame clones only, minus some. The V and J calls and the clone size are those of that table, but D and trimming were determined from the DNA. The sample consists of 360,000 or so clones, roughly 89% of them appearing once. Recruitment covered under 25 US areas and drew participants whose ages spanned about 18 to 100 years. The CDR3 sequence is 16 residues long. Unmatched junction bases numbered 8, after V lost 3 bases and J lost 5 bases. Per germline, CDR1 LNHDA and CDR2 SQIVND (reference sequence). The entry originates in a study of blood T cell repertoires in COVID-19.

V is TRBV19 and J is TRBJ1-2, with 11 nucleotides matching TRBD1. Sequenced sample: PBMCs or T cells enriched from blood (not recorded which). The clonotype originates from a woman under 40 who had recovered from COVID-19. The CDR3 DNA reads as TGTGCCAGTAGTATCCAGGGGACAGGGGGACTTTATGGCTACACCTTC. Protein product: CASSIQGTGGLYGYTF.